Sequencing of this T cell receptor beta chain was carried out in a study of T-cell reconstitution after alpha-beta-depleted transplantation in children. A TCRbeta library incorporating unique molecular identifiers was prepared. TCRdb independently ran MiXCR on the PCR reads; one entry per CDR3 protein. Of 15,000 to 20,000 distinct CDR3 sequences listed, approximately 5.1% were seen once; the top ten hold just under 7%. This clonotype was counted at least ten times. Antigen specificity is unknown. Germline CDR1 reads SGHTA; CDR2 reads FQGNSA. The CDR3 is 14 amino acids. Losses at the gene ends were 5 bases for V and 3 bases for J; bases not matched to a gene: 7. Study-wide points: Surviving recipient T cells and intrathymic progenitors accounted for some patients' high TCRbeta diversity at day 60. Reportedly, roughly two months post-transplant, alpha-beta T cells arose from several hundred expanded graft clones. T-cell counts and diversity were attributed mostly to newly produced T cells one year after transplant.

The chain recombines TRBV7-2 with TRBJ2-7; 7 bases fit TRBD1. The origin of this receptor is a boy younger than 18 with acute lymphoblastic leukemia, due to receive a stem cell transplant. Sequences were derived from PBMCs, sampled before TCRalphabeta/CD19-depleted stem cell transplant. Here the CDR3 DNA reads TGTGCCAGCAGCCGGACAGGCGGTCGCTACGAGCAGTACTTC. Its protein is CASSRTGGRYEQYF.